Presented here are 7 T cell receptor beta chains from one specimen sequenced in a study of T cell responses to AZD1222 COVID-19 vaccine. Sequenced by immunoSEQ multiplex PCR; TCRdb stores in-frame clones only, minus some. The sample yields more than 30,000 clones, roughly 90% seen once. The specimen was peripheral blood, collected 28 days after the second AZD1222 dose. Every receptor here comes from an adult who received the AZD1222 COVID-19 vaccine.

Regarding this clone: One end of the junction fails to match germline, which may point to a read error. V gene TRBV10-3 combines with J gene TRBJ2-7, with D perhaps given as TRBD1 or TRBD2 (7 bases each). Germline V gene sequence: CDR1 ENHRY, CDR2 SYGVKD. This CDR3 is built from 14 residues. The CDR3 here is CAISEAGQQKRVNF. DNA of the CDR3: TGTGCCATCAGTGAAGCGGGACAGCAAAAGCGGGTAAACTTC.

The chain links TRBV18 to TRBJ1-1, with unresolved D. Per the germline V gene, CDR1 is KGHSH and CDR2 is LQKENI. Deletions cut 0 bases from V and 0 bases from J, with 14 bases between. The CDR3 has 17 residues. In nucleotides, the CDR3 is TGTGCCAGCTCACCACCGGGCACCAGAACAATGAACACTGAAGCTTTCTTT. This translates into CASSPPGTRTMNTEAFF.

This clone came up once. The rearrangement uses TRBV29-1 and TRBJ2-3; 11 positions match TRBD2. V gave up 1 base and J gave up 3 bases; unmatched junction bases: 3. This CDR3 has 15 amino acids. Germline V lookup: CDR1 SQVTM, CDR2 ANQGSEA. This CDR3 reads CSVEVAGGKTDTQYF. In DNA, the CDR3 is TGCAGCGTTGAAGTAGCGGGGGGGAAAACAGATACGCAGTATTTT.

CDR3 coding DNA: TGTGCCGCGGGAACGGTGGGAAACACCATATATTTT. Translating it yields CAAGTVGNTIYF. J is TRBJ1-3 and V is TRBV10-3; D remains ambiguous. From germline, CDR1 is ENHRY and CDR2 SYGVKD. The V end lost 11 bases, the J end lost 4 bases, and 12 bases lay between the germline ends. The CDR3 contains 12 residues.

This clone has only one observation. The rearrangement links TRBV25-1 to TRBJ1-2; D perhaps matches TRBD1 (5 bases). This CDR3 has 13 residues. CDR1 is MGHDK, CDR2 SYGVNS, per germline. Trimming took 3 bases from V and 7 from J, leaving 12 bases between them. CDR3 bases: TGTGCCAGCAGTGATCGGTGGGGCGGTGGCTACACCTTC. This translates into CASSDRWGGGYTF.

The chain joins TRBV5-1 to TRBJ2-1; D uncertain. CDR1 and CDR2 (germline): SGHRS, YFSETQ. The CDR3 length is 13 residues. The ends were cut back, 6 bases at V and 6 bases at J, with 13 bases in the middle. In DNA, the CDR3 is TGCGCCAGCACCCTGACCAATACCAATGAGCAGTTCTTC. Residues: CASTLTNTNEQFF.

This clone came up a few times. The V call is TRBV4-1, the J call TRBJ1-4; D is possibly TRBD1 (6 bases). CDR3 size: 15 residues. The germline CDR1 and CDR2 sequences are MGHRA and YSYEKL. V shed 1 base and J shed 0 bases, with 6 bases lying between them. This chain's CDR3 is CASSQAGATNEKLFF. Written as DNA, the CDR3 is TGCGCCAGCAGCCAAGCAGGGGCAACTAATGAAAAACTGTTTTTT.